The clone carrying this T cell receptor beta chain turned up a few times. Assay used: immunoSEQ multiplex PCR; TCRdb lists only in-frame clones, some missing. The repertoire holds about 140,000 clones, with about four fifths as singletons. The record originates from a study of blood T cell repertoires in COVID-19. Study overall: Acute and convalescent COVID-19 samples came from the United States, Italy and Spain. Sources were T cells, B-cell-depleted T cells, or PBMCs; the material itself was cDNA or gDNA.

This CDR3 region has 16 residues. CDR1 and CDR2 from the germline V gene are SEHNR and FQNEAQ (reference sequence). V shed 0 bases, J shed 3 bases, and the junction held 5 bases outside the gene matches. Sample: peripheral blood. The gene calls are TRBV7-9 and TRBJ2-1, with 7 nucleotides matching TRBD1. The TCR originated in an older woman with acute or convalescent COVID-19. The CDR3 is CASSLALGTVYNEQFF. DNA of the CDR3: TGTGCCAGCAGCTTAGCGCTAGGGACAGTCTACAATGAGCAGTTCTTC.